The T cell receptor beta chain described here comes from a study of blood T cells in healthy people across ages. Every sample yielded at least 6.5 million isolated PBMCs. A second PCR of about 7 to 12 cycles used a sample-barcoded 5' primer and a J-beta primer mix. Each cDNA molecule, via a template-switch adaptor with 12 random nucleotides, was tagged. There were at least 2.5 million CDR3-containing paired-end reads obtained from each sample. Each CDR3 protein gets one entry after TCRdb re-called the 5' RACE reads with MiXCR. The sample consists of hundreds of thousands of distinct CDR3 sequences, around a fifth of them appearing once. V lost 0 bases to trimming and J lost 4 bases, with 9 bases between them. CDR1 and CDR2 from the germline V gene are LNHNV and YYDKDF (reference sequence). The CDR3 spans 15 residues.

This rearrangement joins TRBV15 to TRBJ2-2; no reliable D call. The source material was blood. The receptor was isolated from a man between 70 and 80 years old in good health. The CDR3 loop reads CATSREGSRTGELFF. The DNA of the CDR3 is TGTGCCACCAGCAGAGAGGGATCGCGCACCGGGGAGCTGTTTTTT.